Below are 17 T cell receptor beta chains sequenced from a single sample in a study of cytomegalovirus exposure and HLA in healthy donors. PCR involved 60 Vbeta and 13 Jbeta primers. TCRdb keeps only in-frame clones here, not all; method: immunoSEQ multiplex PCR. The table records a few hundred thousand clones, roughly 70% of them present only once. Sequencing used PBMCs. The receptors originated from a woman aged 25 to 39 in good health and CMV-seronegative.

This clone was observed a handful of times. The rearrangement joins TRBV7-8 to TRBJ1-6; D is uncertain. Germline V gene lookup returns CDR1 SGHVS and CDR2 FQNEAQ. Trimming removed 2 bases at V and 5 bases at J, with 13 bases between. The CDR3 consists of 16 residues. This chain's CDR3 is CASSLKRDPNNSPLHF. The CDR3 nucleotides read TGTGCCAGCAGCTTAAAGCGAGATCCCAATAATTCACCCCTCCACTTT. The full variable domain, in which reference TRBV7-8 and TRBJ1-6 provide the parts outside the CDR3, is GAGVSQSPRYKVAKRGQDVALRCDPISGHVSLFWYQQALGQGPEFLTYFQNEAQLDKSGLPSDRFFAERPEGSVSTLKIQRTQQEDSAVYLCASSLKRDPNNSPLHFGNGTRLTVT.

The J gene is TRBJ2-5, the V gene TRBV7-6, with D unclear. The CDR3 covers 14 residues. Trimming took off 3 bases at V and 2 bases at J, with 10 bases between the two ends. The germline CDR1 and CDR2 sequences are SGHVS and FNYEAQ. The DNA for the CDR3 is TGTGCCAGCAGCTTTAGTGAGACACAAGAGACCCAGTACTTC. This translates into CASSFSETQETQYF.

The J gene is TRBJ2-3, the V gene TRBV6-1, with 8 bases lining up with TRBD1. In germline, CDR1 is MNHNS, CDR2 SASEGT. This CDR3 is 14 amino acids long. With V trimmed by 6 bases and J by 2 bases, 4 bases remained unmatched. CDR3 in DNA: TGTGCCAGCAGACCGGGACAGGCCACAGATACGCAGTATTTT. Translation gives CASRPGQATDTQYF.

In DNA form, the CDR3 reads TGTGCCAGCAGTGAAGCCGCCTACCGACTAGCGGGGGACCAAGAGACCCAGTACTTC. It encodes CASSEAAYRLAGDQETQYF. The chain carries TRBV2 and TRBJ2-5, with 12 bases lining up with TRBD2. The CDR3 consists of 19 residues. Losses at the gene ends were 0 bases for V and 0 bases for J; bases not matched to a gene: 8. The germline gives CDR1 SNHLY, CDR2 FYNNEI.

This chain joins TRBV30 and TRBJ1-2; D perhaps matches TRBD1 (5 bases). The CDR3 is made up of 15 amino acids. The germline V and J ends were trimmed by 5 bases and 8 bases, with 24 bases remaining between them. Germline V CDR1 and CDR2: GTSNPN, SVGIG (reference sequence). The CDR3 here is CAWLGRVTVGKGYTF. In nucleotides, the CDR3 is TGTGCCTGGCTCGGCAGGGTCACGGTTGGAAAGGGCTACACCTTC.

The chain uses TRBV5-6 and TRBJ1-5; D uncertain. Trimming took off 3 bases at V and 6 bases at J, with 16 bases between the two ends. Germline V CDR1 and CDR2: SGHDT, YYEEEE. This CDR3 region has 15 residues. This CDR3 is CASSYARGLGQPQHF. CDR3 nucleotide sequence: TGTGCCAGCAGCTACGCACGAGGATTGGGTCAGCCCCAGCATTTT. The entire variable domain, with the rest obtained from reference TRBV5-6 and TRBJ1-5, is as follows: DAGVTQSPTHLIKTRGQQVTLRCSPKSGHDTVSWYQQALGQGPQFIFQYYEEEERQRGNFPDRFSGHQFPNYSSELNVNALLLGDSALYLCASSYARGLGQPQHFGDGTRLSIL.

V is TRBV29-1 and J is TRBJ2-5; 7 nucleotides match TRBD1. The CDR3 runs 13 residues. From germline, CDR1 is SQVTM and CDR2 ANQGSEA. Trimming took 5 bases from V and 4 from J; bases not matched to a gene: 7. For the CDR3, the DNA is TGCAGCGTTAACGAGGGGGCCCCAGAGACCCAGTACTTC. Amino acid sequence: CSVNEGAPETQYF.

The J gene is TRBJ2-2, the V gene TRBV5-1; 7 bases are shared with TRBD1. The junction had 8 bases not matched to a gene; V was cut back by 4 bases and J by 5 bases. CDR1 and CDR2 (germline): SGHRS, YFSETQ. The CDR3 is 15 amino acids. The CDR3 here is CASSGGQSSTGELFF. In DNA, the CDR3 is TGCGCCAGCAGCGGGGGACAGTCGTCGACCGGGGAGCTGTTTTTT.

This clone was seen a single time. A read error may produce the germline difference seen at one junction end. The rearrangement links TRBV7-9 to TRBJ2-3; D uncertain. The CDR3 contains 15 residues. CDR1 is SEHNR and CDR2 is FQNEAQ in the germline V gene (reference sequence). CDR3 in amino acids: CSSPRNSTSTDTQYF. The CDR3 DNA follows: TGTTCCAGCCCTAGAAACTCGACTAGCACAGATACGCAGTATTTT. The whole variable domain, filled in from reference TRBV7-9 and TRBJ2-3, reads DTGVSQNPRHKITKRGQNVTFRCDPISEHNRLYWYRQTLGQGPEFLTYFQNEAQLEKSRLLSDRFSAERPKGSFSTLEIQRTEQGDSAMYLCSSPRNSTSTDTQYFGPGTRLTVL.

The gene calls are TRBV5-1 and TRBJ2-3; TRBD2 agrees at 7 bases. CDR3 length equals 15 residues. Looked up from germline, CDR1 is SGHRS and CDR2 is YFSETQ. J was trimmed by 3 bases and V by 0 bases; bases with no gene match: 4. The CDR3: CASSLAGGGTDTQYF. CDR3 coding DNA: TGCGCCAGCAGCTTGGCCGGCGGGGGAACAGATACGCAGTATTTT.

The V call is TRBV28, the J call TRBJ2-1; 7 bases align to TRBD2. The CDR3 totals 13 residues. After removal of 1 base from V and 10 bases from J, the junction contained 4 bases not matched to a gene. Germline CDR1 MDHEN, CDR2 SYDVKM. CDR3 sequence (DNA): TGTGCCAGCAGTTTATTACATAGCGGGGAGCAGTTCTTC. This encodes CASSLLHSGEQFF.

This clone was seen only a few times. V gene TRBV5-1 combines with J gene TRBJ1-1; TRBD1 is a possible D gene (6 bases). Germline CDR1 is SGHRS and CDR2 is YFSETQ. CDR3 size: 16 residues. The ends were cut back, 2 bases at V and 0 bases at J, with 14 bases in the middle. CDR3 in amino acids: CASSLSTGYMNTEAFF. The CDR3 region has the DNA TGCGCCAGCAGCTTATCTACAGGGTACATGAACACTGAAGCTTTCTTT.

V and J are TRBV7-9 and TRBJ2-5; 9 bases are shared with TRBD2. The CDR3 loop spans 12 amino acids. V trimming: 6 bases; J trimming: 8 bases; junction bases outside the gene matches: 4. The V gene's germline CDR1 is SEHNR and CDR2 FQNEAQ (reference sequence). CDR3 coding DNA: TGTGCCAGCAGAGCGGGAGGTGCCACCCAGTACTTC. Its translation is CASRAGGATQYF.

This clone has a handful of counts. The chain has TRBV7-9 and TRBJ2-7; TRBD1 matches 7 bases. The junction had 3 bases not matched to a gene; V was cut back by 1 base and J by 0 bases. The germline V gene encodes CDR1 SEHNR and CDR2 FQNEAQ (reference sequence). The CDR3 spans 15 residues. CDR3 bases: TGTGCCAGCAGCTTAGGAGGGACAGACTCCTACGAGCAGTACTTC. This translates into CASSLGGTDSYEQYF.

The rearrangement uses TRBV6-1 and TRBJ2-7, with 9 bases matching TRBD2. CDR1 MNHNS and CDR2 SASEGT come from the germline V gene. The junction had 5 bases not matched to a gene; V was cut back by 2 bases and J by 3 bases. The CDR3 has 15 residues. The CDR3 DNA sequence: TGTGCCAGCAGTGAATGGGCGGGGGGGGTCTACGAGCAGTACTTC. It specifies CASSEWAGGVYEQYF.

This chain connects TRBV5-1 to TRBJ2-7; 11 bases agree with TRBD2. Germline CDR1 is SGHRS and CDR2 is YFSETQ. V shed 1 base, J shed 3 bases, and the junction held 12 bases outside the gene matches. The CDR3 runs 18 residues. This CDR3 is CASSLSTPSGGLSYEQYF. In DNA form, the CDR3 reads TGCGCCAGCAGCTTGTCCACACCTAGCGGGGGGTTAAGCTACGAGCAGTACTTC.

As to this clone: At one end the junction does not follow the germline gene, possibly because of a read error. CDR3 region: CASREGTGGYQPQHF. Here the CDR3 DNA reads TGTGCCAGCAGAGAAGGGACAGGGGGATATCAGCCCCAGCATTTT. The gene calls are TRBV2 and TRBJ1-5; 11 nucleotides match TRBD1. The CDR3 length is 15 residues. From germline, CDR1 is SNHLY and CDR2 FYNNEI.